The 16 T cell receptor beta chains listed next were all sequenced from one sample in a study of CD8+ T cells in alopecia areata. Treatment: oral pan-JAK inhibitor, 5-10 mg twice daily. After isolation, RNA underwent reverse transcription to generate cDNA as the sequencing template. Assay: immunoSEQ multiplex PCR; the TCRdb copy retains only in-frame clones and omits some. The data contain about 140,000 clones, approximately 86% of them singletons. The source material was CD8+ T cells sorted from blood, sampled at week 4, from a patient treated with tofacitinib. The receptors shown here come from a human donor with alopecia areata.

This clone was seen just once. V is TRBV7-2 and J is TRBJ2-4; tentative D call: TRBD1 (6 bases). This CDR3 is 15 amino acids long. Germline assignment: CDR1 SGHTA and CDR2 FQGNSA. V lost 5 bases to trimming and J lost 8 bases, with 19 bases between them. In DNA form, the CDR3 reads TGTGCCAGCAGCCCCACCCGGGACATCGGGGACATTCAGTACTTC. It specifies CASSPTRDIGDIQYF.

The gene calls are TRBV4-1 and TRBJ2-7; unclear D gene. V was pared by 1 base and J by 5 bases, with 12 bases between. This CDR3 spans 14 amino acids. Germline V gene sequence: CDR1 MGHRA, CDR2 YSYEKL. The CDR3 nucleotides are TGCGCCAGCAGCCAAGGAGCACGAGTGGACGAGCAGTACTTC. Translated: CASSQGARVDEQYF.

This chain joins TRBV7-9 and TRBJ2-1, with 9 bases identical to TRBD1. The CDR3 is made up of 16 amino acids. The germline V gene has CDR1 SEHNR and CDR2 FQNEAQ (reference sequence). V gave up 4 bases and J gave up 1 base; unmatched junction bases: 5. As DNA, the CDR3 is TGTGCCAGCAGCTCGGACAGGGGACGTTCCTACAATGAGCAGTTCTTC. It translates to CASSSDRGRSYNEQFF. Full variable domain (rest looked up from reference TRBV7-9 and TRBJ2-1): DTGVSQNPRHKITKRGQNVTFRCDPISEHNRLYWYRQTLGQGPEFLTYFQNEAQLEKSRLLSDRFSAERPKGSFSTLEIQRTEQGDSAMYLCASSSDRGRSYNEQFFGPGTRLTVL.

Remarks on this clone: One junction end does not reproduce the germline sequence, and a read error may be involved. This chain uses TRBV29-1 with TRBJ2-2; 10 bases are shared with TRBD1. The CDR3 is made up of 16 amino acids. CDR1 is SQVTM and CDR2 is ANQGSEA in the germline V gene. CDR3 DNA: TGCAGCGTCGAAGGACAGGGGGTTGGAGTCTCCGGGGAGCTGTTTTTT. Its translation: CSVEGQGVGVSGELFF.

V and J are TRBV25-1 and TRBJ1-5; 10 bases are shared with TRBD1. This CDR3 spans 14 amino acids. Germline CDR1 MGHDK, CDR2 SYGVNS. V shed 2 bases and J 7 bases; nucleotides not matched to a gene: 2. This CDR3 is CASSEGTGVQPQHF. The CDR3 DNA reads as TGTGCCAGCAGTGAAGGGACAGGGGTCCAGCCCCAGCATTTT.

A single count supports this clone. The chain has TRBV10-3 and TRBJ1-1; D not resolved. Germline V gene sequence: CDR1 ENHRY, CDR2 SYGVKD. The CDR3 sequence is 12 residues long. Between the trimmed V and J ends, which lost 0 bases and 4 bases, there was a span of 3 bases. The CDR3: CAISESITEAFF. Written as DNA, the CDR3 is TGTGCCATCAGTGAGTCGATCACTGAAGCTTTCTTT.

The chain couples TRBV19 to TRBJ2-1; either TRBD1 or TRBD2 may fit D (6 bases each). Germline V CDR1 and CDR2: LNHDA, SQIVND (reference sequence). CDR3 size: 15 residues. Trimming stripped 3 bases from V and 7 bases from J, with 16 bases between. The CDR3 protein is CASSIFPGEVNEQFF. CDR3 DNA sequence: TGTGCCAGTAGTATTTTTCCAGGGGAGGTGAATGAGCAGTTCTTC.

The chain uses TRBV7-9 and TRBJ2-6, with a possible D match to TRBD2 (6 bases). V was pared by 5 bases and J by 2 bases, with 22 bases between. The CDR3 loop spans 19 amino acids. From germline, CDR1 is SEHNR and CDR2 FQNEAQ (reference sequence). CDR3 bases: TGTGCCAGCAGCACCGAGCGGGCTGACAGTAGGGCTGGGGCCAACGTCCTGACTTTC. It yields the protein CASSTERADSRAGANVLTF.

This chain links TRBV2 with TRBJ2-7; TRBD2 aligns across 11 bases. The CDR3 consists of 15 residues. V was clipped by 6 bases and J by 4 bases; unmatched bases: 8. Germline-derived CDR1 and CDR2 are SNHLY and FYNNEI. The CDR3 loop is CASSETSGNLYEQYF. The CDR3 DNA sequence: TGTGCCAGCAGCGAGACTAGCGGGAATTTGTACGAGCAGTACTTC.

The chain couples TRBV18 to TRBJ2-3; D is uncertain. Per germline, CDR1 KGHSH and CDR2 LQKENI. V was shortened by 8 bases and J by 5 bases, with 23 bases between the two germline ends. The CDR3 covers 16 residues. The chain's CDR3 is CASHTDSARPQDTQYF. The CDR3 coding sequence is TGTGCCAGCCATACCGACTCGGCGAGGCCTCAAGATACGCAGTATTTT. The full variable domain, in which reference TRBV18 and TRBJ2-3 provide the parts outside the CDR3, is NAGVMQNPRHLVRRRGQEARLRCSPMKGHSHVYWYRQLPEEGLKFMVYLQKENIIDESGMPKERFSAEFPKEGPSILRIQQVVRGDSAAYFCASHTDSARPQDTQYFGPGTRLTVL.

The chain combines TRBV11-2 with TRBJ2-2, with D perhaps matching TRBD2 (5 bases). Germline V gene lookup returns CDR1 SGHAT and CDR2 FQNNGV. Trimming took off 5 bases at V and 4 bases at J, with 17 bases between the two ends. The CDR3 length is 16 residues. The CDR3 protein is CASSKDGGLSTGELFF. CDR3 in DNA: TGTGCCAGCAGCAAGGACGGCGGGCTAAGCACCGGGGAGCTGTTTTTT.

This clone was found once. This rearrangement joins TRBV9 to TRBJ2-1; D gene uncertain. V lost 3 bases, J lost 8 bases, and 9 bases lay in between. Germline V lookup: CDR1 SGDLS, CDR2 YYNGEE. The CDR3 sequence is 12 residues long. The CDR3, as DNA: TGTGCCAGCAGCGCCCCCTTGGATGAGCAGTTCTTC. Translating it yields CASSAPLDEQFF.

Only a few counts were recorded for this clone. The rearrangement joins TRBV5-1 to TRBJ2-7; D is ambiguous. Germline values: CDR1 SGHRS, CDR2 YFSETQ. V was pared by 0 bases and J by 6 bases, with 13 bases between. The length of the CDR3 is 14 residues. The CDR3: CASSLARQMGEQYF. DNA of the CDR3: TGCGCCAGCAGCTTGGCGCGGCAAATGGGCGAGCAGTACTTC.

This chain uses TRBV19 with TRBJ2-2; TRBD2 agrees at 13 bases. The germline CDR1 and CDR2 sequences are LNHDA and SQIVND (reference sequence). The V and J ends lost 6 bases and 6 bases, in that order; junction bases with no gene match: 7. There are 16 residues in the CDR3. CDR3 region: CASSGTSGVWAGELFF. For the CDR3, the DNA is TGTGCCAGTAGCGGGACTAGCGGGGTTTGGGCCGGGGAGCTGTTTTTT.

The chain recombines TRBV2 with TRBJ1-4; D is unclear. Trimming pared 3 bases from V and 0 bases from J, leaving 11 bases between. Germline assignment: CDR1 SNHLY and CDR2 FYNNEI. The CDR3 length is 16 residues. The CDR3 spells CASSDHSTATNEKLFF. Here the CDR3 DNA reads TGTGCCAGCAGTGATCACAGCACAGCAACTAATGAAAAACTGTTTTTT.

This chain links TRBV15 with TRBJ2-5, with D hard to call. Trimming removed 5 bases at V and 0 bases at J, with 10 bases between. This CDR3 comprises 14 residues. Germline lookup yields CDR1 LNHNV and CDR2 YYDKDF (reference sequence). The chain's CDR3 is CATSQGTYQETQYF. CDR3 DNA sequence: TGTGCCACCAGCCAAGGCACCTACCAAGAGACCCAGTACTTC. Full variable domain (outside the CDR3, taken from reference TRBV15 and TRBJ2-5): DAMVIQNPRYQVTQFGKPVTLSCSQTLNHNVMYWYQQKSSQAPKLLFHYYDKDFNNEADTPDNFQSRRPNTSFCFLDIRSPGLGDTAMYLCATSQGTYQETQYFGPGTRLLVL.